The rows below give T cell receptor beta chains drawn from one sample of a study of resident and recirculating memory T cells in vitiligo. The data were produced by immunoSEQ multiplex PCR, yet TCRdb's version contains in-frame clones alone and is incomplete. The sample consists of 72,000 or so clones, around 92% of them appearing once. The material sequenced was blood. All receptors come from a male donor with vitiligo. CDR3s include the opening cysteine and the closing phenylalanine or tryptophan.

v_gene: TRBV9; CDR3aa: CASSVGGLYTDTQYF
v_gene: TRBV6-1; CDR3aa: CASSEQGGNQPQHF
v_gene: TRBV6-5; CDR3aa: CASREGQGTDTQYF
v_gene: TRBV25-1; CDR3aa: CASPTDTQYF
v_gene: TRBV5-4; CDR3aa: CAGGLAGTDTQYF
v_gene: TRBV5-6; CDR3aa: CASSFTGFSEQYF
v_gene: TRBV27; CDR3aa: CASSGLAGGETQYF
v_gene: TRBV5-5; CDR3aa: CASSLDWSTDTQYF
v_gene: TRBV29-1; CDR3aa: CSGQGADNEQFF
v_gene: TRBV11-2; CDR3aa: CASSLEVGLAGGDTQYF
v_gene: TRBV28; CDR3aa: CAISGGGQRTEAFF
v_gene: TRBV6-5; CDR3aa: CASSYRPGVEAFF
v_gene: TRBV9; CDR3aa: CASSLQRDTDTQYF
v_gene: TRBV5-1; CDR3aa: CASSLVRGMNTEAFF
v_gene: TRBV27; CDR3aa: CASSLSPRNYGYTF
v_gene: TRBV18; CDR3aa: CASSPASAISGANVLTF
v_gene: TRBV27; CDR3aa: CASSLPRGVTEAFF
v_gene: TRBV5-1; CDR3aa: CASSSGLAGVNEQFF
v_gene: TRBV4-2; CDR3aa: CASSQERGGEQYF
v_gene: TRBV2; CDR3aa: CASRRTGVDIQYF
v_gene: TRBV13; CDR3aa: CASSPRRRGYTF
v_gene: TRBV19; CDR3aa: CASSLPDRGHGYTF
v_gene: TRBV4-1; CDR3aa: CASSHWTPRAGETQYF
v_gene: TRBV6-5; CDR3aa: CASRTGLYYNEQFF
v_gene: TRBV19; CDR3aa: CASSGPGWVSNQPQHF
v_gene: TRBV7-3; CDR3aa: CASSSRTSGPEQFF
v_gene: TRBV19; CDR3aa: CASSIGRDGYEQYF
v_gene: TRBV19; CDR3aa: CASSQGSGYEQYF
v_gene: TRBV27; CDR3aa: CASSLSEGLHEQYF
v_gene: TRBV5-1; CDR3aa: CASSLVGGREVETQYF
v_gene: TRBV6-1; CDR3aa: CASSNPRPKNIQYF
v_gene: TRBV7-2; CDR3aa: CASSLGLDRGYGYTF
v_gene: TRBV11-2; CDR3aa: CASSLGGGRDTEAFF